This T cell receptor beta chain stems from a study of cytomegalovirus exposure and HLA in healthy donors. Donors were drawn from the 120-subject validation cohort, separate from the 666-subject first cohort. Looked up from germline, CDR1 is MNHEY and CDR2 is SVGAGI. The junction had 5 bases not matched to a gene; V was cut back by 5 bases and J by 2 bases. This CDR3 comprises 14 residues. Measured with immunoSEQ multiplex PCR; TCRdb has only the in-frame clones, and not every one. The table includes around 250,000 clones, 90% detected once. The source material was PBMCs. The rearrangement uses TRBV6-5 and TRBJ1-2; TRBD1 agrees at 7 bases. The receptor's source is a woman in her late teens or twenties in good health and CMV-seronegative. DNA for the CDR3: TGTGCCAGCAGTAACGACAGGGACAACTATGGCTACACCTTC. Its translation: CASSNDRDNYGYTF.